This T cell receptor (beta chain) derives from a study of blood T cells in healthy people across ages. Study-level results: Roughly linear declines in TCR beta diversity per million T cells occurred with age.

Using a J-beta primer mix together with a sample-barcoded 5' primer, a second PCR was run for roughly 7 to 11 cycles. TCRdb ran MiXCR on the 5' RACE reads and lists one entry per CDR3 protein. Of about 510,000 distinct CDR3 sequences detected, about 25% appear once; the ten largest clones hold 3% to 4%. There are a few counts of this clonotype. Antigen unknown. The CDR3 length is 16 residues. Trimming took 6 bases from V and 6 from J; bases not matched to a gene: 14. Germline loops: CDR1 SNHLY, CDR2 FYNNEI. These records were also assigned to another study, of T cells of mothers and their children. From that second work: The analysis detected no persistent microchimeric T cell clones.

Sequenced material: blood. The receptor was isolated from a boy under 10 years old in good health. The genes are TRBV2 and TRBJ1-2; TRBD1 agrees at 9 bases. DNA of the CDR3: TGTGCCAGCAGCCTCTTCATTACAGGGGGCCGGGATGGCTACACCTTC. It translates to CASSLFITGGRDGYTF.